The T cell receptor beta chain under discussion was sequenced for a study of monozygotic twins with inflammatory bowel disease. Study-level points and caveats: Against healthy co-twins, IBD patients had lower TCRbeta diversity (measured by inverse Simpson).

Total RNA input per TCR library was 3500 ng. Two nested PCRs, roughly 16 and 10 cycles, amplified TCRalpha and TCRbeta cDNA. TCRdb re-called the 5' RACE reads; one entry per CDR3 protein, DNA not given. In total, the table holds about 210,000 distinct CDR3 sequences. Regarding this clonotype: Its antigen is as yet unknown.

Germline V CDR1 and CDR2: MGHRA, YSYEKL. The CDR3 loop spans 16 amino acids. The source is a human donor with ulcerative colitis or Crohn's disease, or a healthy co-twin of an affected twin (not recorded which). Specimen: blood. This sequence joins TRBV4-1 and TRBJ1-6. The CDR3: CASSQDKGYPNSPLHF.